Detailed here is one TCR beta chain. The specificity of this receptor is unknown. No qualities accompany the bases; no much larger clone lies one base away. The library was generated by the immunoSEQ multiplex PCR assay. The multiplex PCR relied on a mix of 60 forward primers for TCR Vbeta segments and 13 reverse primers for TCR Jbeta segments. The CDR3 region of rearranged TCR beta genes was amplified from genomic DNA by a multiplex PCR assay. The Illumina HiSeq System was used to sequence the amplified TCR beta libraries as 87-base-pair reads. Processing in the source paper ran as follows. A later analysis tallied roughly 80 million unique TCR beta chains across the 666 repertoires, and approximately 12 million of those chains were shared by two or more donors. A nearest-neighbor algorithm error-corrected the raw reads and collapsed the reads into unique sequences, merging closely related sequences to remove PCR and sequencing errors. V, D and J gene segments were assigned by aligning CDR3 sequences to IMGT reference sequences. Each retained sequence needed at least a six-nucleotide match to both a V gene segment and a J gene segment. Rearrangements were called productive when the CDR3 lacked stop codons and stayed in frame with V and J; all others were non-productive. CDR3 was defined according to IMGT convention as the region running from the second conserved V-encoded cysteine to the conserved J-encoded phenylalanine. Sequences without an unambiguous match to a single V gene segment were excluded from the earlier analysis of approximately 600 of the donors. In an earlier analysis of about 590 of the donors, a V segment was called functional when productive rearrangements were above 56.7%, and segregating when the standard deviation between donors exceeded 5%. To diagnose cytomegalovirus status from the catalog of TCR beta chain sequences, a statistical classification framework was built. In a later analysis, V and J genes were assigned by comparing TCR nucleotide sequences against IMGT/GENE-DB human TR gene sequences. Using the TCRdist pipeline, a later analysis assigned CDR3 sequences along with most-parsimonious VDJ recombination scenarios. In a later analysis, every TCR beta chain was defined by the combination of its CDR3 amino acid sequence and its V-gene family, and reads without a unique V-gene family were dropped. In a later analysis, fewer than 650 highly shared, low-generation-probability nucleotide sequences were removed to address suspected cross-contamination and a sequencing artifact. For each public chain, a later analysis derived a clonal expansion index from normalized ranks of inferred template counts within each repertoire. In a later analysis, generation probabilities were computed using a VDJ recombination model fitted to out-of-frame rearrangements, and the results were checked against IGoR. In a later analysis, hypergeometric tests were used to score TCR-TCR, TCR-HLA and TCR-CMV co-occurrence, with a repertoire-size bias correction applied to TCR pairs. A later analysis estimated false discovery rates by permuting HLA or CMV assignments 20 times. In a later analysis, co-occurring TCRs were grouped with DBSCAN, and TCRdist sequence similarity was added when clustering was performed within HLA-allele-positive subsets. For co-occurrence clustering, repertoires with fewer than 30,000 or more than 120,000 public chains were excluded, along with roughly five repertoires with anomalous nucleotide sharing. What TCRdb holds here is the immuneACCESS table cut down to in-frame rearrangements. Part of the clones is not present; checked against another copy, under half of the missing clones reflect an unresolved V gene, and the others are unexplained. The DNA gave D and trimming, while V, J and clone size come from that table. In this sample the table shows 170,000 or so clones, about 80% of which occur a single time. The ten largest clones add up to around 4.9% of the sample.

The germline V gene sets CDR1 to MGHDK and CDR2 to SYGVNS. From its cysteine to its phenylalanine, the CDR3 spans 18 amino acids. Just CDR3 DNA is preserved here, 54 bases in frame from base 1. After removal of 1 base from V and 3 bases from J, the junction retains 13 bases not matched to a gene. The cohort consisted of 600 to 750 healthy bone marrow donors. At the time of sampling, all cohort members were nominally healthy, though unrecorded immune exposures were likely present. The donor tested CMV seronegative and was one of the 352 seronegative cohort members. Every donor gave a peripheral blood sample, and the peripheral blood mononuclear cells from that sample were used for TCR beta sequencing. The Qiagen DNeasy Blood Extraction Kit was used to extract genomic DNA from the blood cell samples. This specimen comes from a study of cytomegalovirus exposure and HLA in healthy donors (dated by TCRdb to 2017 to 2019). With respect to the entire study: According to an earlier analysis of several hundred of the donors, about 179 million T cells yielded 117 million unique TCR beta sequences and 250 to 350 Gb of sequence data. An early release that covered more than 550 HLA-typed donors contained around 300 gigabases of sequencing data and tens of millions of unique TCR sequences. Among the approximately 400 genotyped donors, approximately 81% belonged to the genetic ancestry cluster associated with self-reported Caucasian donors. The study aimed to test whether cataloging public T cell receptors could reveal signatures of past pathogen exposure. Using immunosequencing, the study profiled T cell repertoires from 500 to 800 subjects and related those repertoires to cytomegalovirus serostatus. A separate validation cohort of about 110 different subjects was used in addition to the 666-subject first cohort. To predict cytomegalovirus infection status, the study brought together high-throughput TCR immunosequencing, statistical association of individual TCRs with disease status, and machine learning. A later analysis re-analyzed previously published TCR beta repertoires from several hundred donors and added high-resolution HLA genotyping to study TCR occurrence patterns. In the later analysis, no new phenotypic data were used to find candidate immune exposures; instead, reliance was placed on TCR beta sequences and their occurrence across donors. In an earlier analysis of more than 550 of the donors, high-throughput TCR beta sequencing was used to judge whether each TCR beta V gene segment behaved as functional or pseudogenic. Donor age, sex, ethnicity and CMV serostatus were compiled alongside the repertoire data. Genome-wide SNP genotypes for about 65% of the 666 donors were used in a later genetic analysis, which treated that subset as a discovery cohort. All discovery cohort repertoires had been generated on a single sequencing platform. HLA typing included class I and class II loci at four-digit resolution. Typing coverage varied by locus: 629-630 donors for A, B, C, DRB1 and DQB1; approximately 560 for DQA1; nearly 610 for DPA1; around 490 for DPB1. A handful of DR-DQ haplotypes were treated as single units for association and clustering because of strong linkage in the cohort. Among 398 genotyped donors of the cohort, an average of around 240,000 unique TCR beta nucleotide sequences were sequenced per donor, roughly 20% of them non-productive. On the study overall, not on this receptor specifically: V-gene and J-gene trimming of TCR beta chains was associated with a missense DCLRE1C variant in a later genetic analysis, and the association was replicated in an independent cohort. A group of highly shared sequence variants was considered likely to be a technical artifact of the sequencing pipeline. In an earlier analysis of several hundred of the donors, most TCR beta V segments were observed in productive rearrangements about 87% or about 30% of the time, broadly matching IMGT annotations. This cohort had only TCR beta chains sequenced, and the lack of alpha or paired-chain data limited which features could be detected. Specific HLA alleles were associated with 18,000 or so TCR beta sequences at a false discovery rate of 0.05 in a later analysis. Compared with equally common non-associated chains, HLA-associated TCR beta chains in a later analysis were more clonally expanded and had lower generation probabilities. Because HLA typing was missing for some donors at each locus, association tests included only the typed subset. Because counts were too low, seventeen rarely observed V segments, including chromosome 9 orphons, were excluded from the earlier analysis of roughly 580 of the donors. The presence/absence analyses assumed that sequencing depth was roughly uniform across donors, and that assumption may not be true. According to a later analysis, most CMV-associated TCR beta chains appeared to be HLA-restricted, and the HLA associations seemed to be driven largely by CMV exposure. The study gave a list of 150 to 200 TCR beta chains associated with cytomegalovirus. A further reported finding was that TCR beta sequences accurately predicted the HLA-A and HLA-B alleles for most subjects in the first cohort. The 87-base-pair reads could not distinguish some IMGT-functional V segments, including TRBV6-2 and TRBV6-3, so those segments were excluded. A few of the identified cytomegalovirus-associated TCR beta chains were confirmed in vitro to be specific for cytomegalovirus antigens. Cytomegalovirus status was reported to be diagnosed by the classifier with high specificity and sensitivity in both the original and validation cohorts. When HLA alleles, especially DR and DQ, strongly co-occurred, attributing TCR associations to individual alleles was difficult. Correlated functional status among segregating V segments might be attributable to linkage disequilibrium, but an unknown experimental factor could not be ruled out. In a later analysis, the rate of TCR association differed among HLA loci, with DRB1 alleles having the most associated TCRs and HLA-C alleles having the fewest. Most TCR sequences were seen in very few donors, while some public TCRs were found in many individuals. The authors suggested that the approach could potentially be extended to other disease states and immunological phenotypes. Immune exposure information for the cohort was limited to CMV serostatus. Several of the top co-occurrence clusters appeared to be linked to parvovirus B19, influenza, CMV and Epstein-Barr virus, according to a later analysis. In a later genetic analysis, fewer N-insertions in productive TCRs were reported among donors in an Asian-associated ancestry cluster than the 666-donor mean.

The chain links TRBV25-1 with TRBJ2-7, and 9 bases in between align with TRBD2. The TCR comes from a man aged 18 to 30 in good health and CMV-seronegative. Sequencing input: PBMCs. The sequenced DNA is TGTGCCAGCAGTGAATTTCGGAGAATTGAGACTAGCGGCTACGAGCAGTACTTC. Translated, this is CASSEFRRIETSGYEQYF.